The rows below give T cell receptor beta chains drawn from one sample of a study of regulatory T cells in long-lasting Graves disease. TCRdb itself ran the multiplex PCR reads through MiXCR, one entry per CDR3 protein. The sample shows 400,000 to 500,000 distinct CDR3 sequences, 14% of them seen only once. The same data also went into a second study, on T cells in Graves' hyperthyroidism and ophthalmopathy.

The specimen comprised peripheral blood mononuclear cells (PBMCs), sampled at new diagnosis, from a patient treated with antithyroid drugs. These receptors came from a woman aged 45-59 years with Graves disease. Each CDR3 is given with its conserved first and last residue. The order of the fields is V gene, J gene, CDR3 protein.

v_call: TRBV7-8
j_call: TRBJ1-5
cdr3_aa: CASSPSRGGNQPQHF

v_call: TRBV7-9
j_call: TRBJ2-4
cdr3_aa: CASSPPGTGSKNIQYF

v_call: TRBV19
j_call: TRBJ1-1
cdr3_aa: CASSTRTGMNTEAFF

v_call: TRBV7-6
j_call: TRBJ2-3
cdr3_aa: CASVHGTSVPRGSDTQYF

v_call: TRBV28
j_call: TRBJ2-2
cdr3_aa: CATLRGGSTGELFF

v_call: TRBV6-2/TRBV6-3
j_call: TRBJ2-7
cdr3_aa: CASSEQTGGHYEQYF

v_call: TRBV28
j_call: TRBJ2-5
cdr3_aa: CASSFPGVQTQYF

v_call: TRBV11-2
j_call: TRBJ2-1
cdr3_aa: CASSTPLAGEYNEQFF

v_call: TRBV19
j_call: TRBJ2-7
cdr3_aa: CASSSKVGAGYEQYF

v_call: TRBV12-3/TRBV12-4
j_call: TRBJ2-7
cdr3_aa: CASSAGGTGRNEQYF

v_call: TRBV19
j_call: TRBJ2-5
cdr3_aa: CASSPSTGETQYF

v_call: TRBV5-4
j_call: TRBJ1-2
cdr3_aa: CASSLADRGSGYGYTF

v_call: TRBV12-3/TRBV12-4
j_call: TRBJ1-5
cdr3_aa: CASSPRTSYQPQHF

v_call: TRBV5-6
j_call: TRBJ2-3
cdr3_aa: CASSLEQITDTQYF

v_call: TRBV9
j_call: TRBJ2-1
cdr3_aa: CASSGDRSEQFF

v_call: TRBV5-1
j_call: TRBJ2-5
cdr3_aa: CASSMQYQETQYF

v_call: TRBV7-2
j_call: TRBJ2-1
cdr3_aa: CASSLALSASSYNEQFF

v_call: TRBV28
j_call: TRBJ1-6
cdr3_aa: CASSSNFGQGAFGNSPLHF

v_call: TRBV30
j_call: TRBJ2-6
cdr3_aa: CAWRPGTGSSGANVLTF

v_call: TRBV12-3/TRBV12-4
j_call: TRBJ1-5
cdr3_aa: CASTPEGFGNQPQHF

v_call: TRBV2
j_call: TRBJ2-1
cdr3_aa: CASSEERGDTSNEQFF

v_call: TRBV10-3
j_call: TRBJ2-7
cdr3_aa: CAISGTGLNSSYEQYF

v_call: TRBV6-6
j_call: TRBJ2-1
cdr3_aa: CASSYSSRGRAPYNEQFF

v_call: TRBV5-1
j_call: TRBJ2-2
cdr3_aa: CASSLRTGNTGELFF

v_call: TRBV6-1
j_call: TRBJ2-3
cdr3_aa: CASRITGTRGTDTQYF

v_call: TRBV2
j_call: TRBJ2-5
cdr3_aa: CASRIPPRAGETQYF

v_call: TRBV29-1
j_call: TRBJ2-5
cdr3_aa: CSARTSGRGAFQETQYF

v_call: TRBV9
j_call: TRBJ2-7
cdr3_aa: CASSVGGRAYEQYF

v_call: TRBV4-1
j_call: TRBJ1-1
cdr3_aa: CASSPPGQGGFEAFF

v_call: TRBV19
j_call: TRBJ1-3
cdr3_aa: CASGSPTGAGNTIYF

v_call: TRBV7-8
j_call: TRBJ1-4
cdr3_aa: CASSLGLQGSYNEKLFF

v_call: TRBV7-8
j_call: TRBJ2-1
cdr3_aa: CASSLGLAGGSYEQFF

v_call: TRBV13
j_call: TRBJ2-3
cdr3_aa: CASSIGHGQGRDTQYF

v_call: TRBV11-2
j_call: TRBJ2-1
cdr3_aa: CASSSQGLSNNEQFF

v_call: TRBV6-2/TRBV6-3
j_call: TRBJ2-3
cdr3_aa: CASSPLQGATDTQYF

v_call: TRBV19
j_call: TRBJ2-1
cdr3_aa: CASRGLAGFYEQFF

v_call: TRBV6-5
j_call: TRBJ1-3
cdr3_aa: CASSYSLPQGVSGNTIYF

v_call: TRBV3-1
j_call: TRBJ2-5
cdr3_aa: CASSQDDGETQYF

v_call: TRBV4-1
j_call: TRBJ1-6
cdr3_aa: CASSQAIRGVNNSPLHF

v_call: TRBV7-9
j_call: TRBJ2-7
cdr3_aa: CASSSRTGTYEQYF

v_call: TRBV24-1
j_call: TRBJ1-2
cdr3_aa: CATSDPGPGGANYGYTF

v_call: TRBV6-5
j_call: TRBJ2-1
cdr3_aa: CASSYGLAYNEQFF

v_call: TRBV7-9
j_call: TRBJ1-1
cdr3_aa: CASSSVSRTGGTEAFF

v_call: TRBV27
j_call: TRBJ2-1
cdr3_aa: CASSAGGTSGRNEQFF

v_call: TRBV10-3
j_call: TRBJ2-7
cdr3_aa: CAISPREGSYEQYF